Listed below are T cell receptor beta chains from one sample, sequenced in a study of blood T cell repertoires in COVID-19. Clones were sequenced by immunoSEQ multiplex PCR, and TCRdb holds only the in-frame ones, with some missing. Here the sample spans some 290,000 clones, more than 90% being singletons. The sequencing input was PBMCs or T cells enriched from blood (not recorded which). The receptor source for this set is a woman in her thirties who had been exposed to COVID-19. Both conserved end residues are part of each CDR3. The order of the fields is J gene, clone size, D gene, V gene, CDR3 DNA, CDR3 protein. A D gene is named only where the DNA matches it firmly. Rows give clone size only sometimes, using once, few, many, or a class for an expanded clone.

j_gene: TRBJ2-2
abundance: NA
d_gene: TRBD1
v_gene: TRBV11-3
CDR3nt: TGTGCCAGCAGCTGGGACAGGCTCGGGGAGCTGTTTTTT
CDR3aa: CASSWDRLGELFF

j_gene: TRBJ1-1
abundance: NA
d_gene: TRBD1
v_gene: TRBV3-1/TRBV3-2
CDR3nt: TGTGCCAGCAGCCGCCGGGACAGGGGGCGCCTGAACACTGAAGCTTTCTTT
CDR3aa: CASSRRDRGRLNTEAFF

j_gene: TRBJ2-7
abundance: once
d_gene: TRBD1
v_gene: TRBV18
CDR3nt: TGTGCCAGCTCTCAGGGACAGAACGAGCAGTACTTC
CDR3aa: CASSQGQNEQYF

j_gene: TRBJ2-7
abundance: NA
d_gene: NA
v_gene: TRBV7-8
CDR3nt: TGTGCCAGCAGCTTCGACCCCAGGGCGTACGAGCAGTACTTC
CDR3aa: CASSFDPRAYEQYF

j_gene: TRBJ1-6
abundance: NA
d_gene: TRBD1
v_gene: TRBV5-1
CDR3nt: TGCGCCAGCAGCGCGGGACAGCAAGATAATTCACCCCTCCACTTT
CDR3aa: CASSAGQQDNSPLHF

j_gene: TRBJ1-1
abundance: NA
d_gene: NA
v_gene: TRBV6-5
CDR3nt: TGTGCCAGCAGTTCGCCGATACAGTCGAACACTGAAGCTTTCTTT
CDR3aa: CASSSPIQSNTEAFF

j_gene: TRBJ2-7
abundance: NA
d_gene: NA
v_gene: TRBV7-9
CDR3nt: TGTGCCAGCTCCGACAGATACGACCAACCAGGAGCCTACGAGCAGTACTTC
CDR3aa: CASSDRYDQPGAYEQYF

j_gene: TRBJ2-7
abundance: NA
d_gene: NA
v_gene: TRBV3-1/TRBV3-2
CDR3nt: TGTGCCAGCAGCCAAGCGGCGGGACGCCCTTCCTACGAGCAGTACTTC
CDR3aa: CASSQAAGRPSYEQYF

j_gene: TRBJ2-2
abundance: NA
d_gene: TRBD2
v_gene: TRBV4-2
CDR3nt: TGTGCCAGCAGCCAAGTCGGTAGCGGGGGGGCCCACGGGGAGCTGTTTTTT
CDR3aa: CASSQVGSGGAHGELFF

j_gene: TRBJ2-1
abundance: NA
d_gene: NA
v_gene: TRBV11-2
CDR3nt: TGTGCCAGCAGCCCTAGGGAGAGGCAAGGTGAGCAGTTCTTC
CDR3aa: CASSPRERQGEQFF

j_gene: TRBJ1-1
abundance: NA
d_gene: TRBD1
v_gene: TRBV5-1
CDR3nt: TGCGCCAGCAGACCTACAGGGGGCCCTGGGACTGAAGCTTTCTTT
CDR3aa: CASRPTGGPGTEAFF

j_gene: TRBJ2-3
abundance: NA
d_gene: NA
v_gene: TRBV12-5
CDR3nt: TGTGCTAGTGCCCTCGGGACTTCAGATACGCAGTATTTT
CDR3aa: CASALGTSDTQYF

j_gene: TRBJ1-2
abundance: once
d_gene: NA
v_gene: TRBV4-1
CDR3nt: TGCGCCAGCAGCCAACCCATAGGGACTTCGTATGGCTACACCTTC
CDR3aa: CASSQPIGTSYGYTF

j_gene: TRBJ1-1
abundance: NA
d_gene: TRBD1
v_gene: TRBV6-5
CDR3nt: TGTGCCGCTACCAGGACAGGGGACATAAACACTGAAGCTTTCTTT
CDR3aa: CAATRTGDINTEAFF

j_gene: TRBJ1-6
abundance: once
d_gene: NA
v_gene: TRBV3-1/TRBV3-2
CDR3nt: TGTGCCAGCAGCACTTCCAGGGCCAGTAATTCACCCCTCCACTTT
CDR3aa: CASSTSRASNSPLHF

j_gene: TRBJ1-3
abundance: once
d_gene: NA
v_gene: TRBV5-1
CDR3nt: TGCGCCAGCAGCAACGGACAGCCTGGAAACACCATATATTTT
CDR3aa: CASSNGQPGNTIYF

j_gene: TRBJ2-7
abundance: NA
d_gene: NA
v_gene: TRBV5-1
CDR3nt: TGCGCCAGCAGCTTGGGAACAGAACCCTACGAGCAGTACTTC
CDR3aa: CASSLGTEPYEQYF

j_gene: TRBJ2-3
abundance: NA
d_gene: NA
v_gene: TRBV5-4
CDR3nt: TGTGCCAGCAGCTTCGCTAGTTCCGCAGATACGCAGTATTTT
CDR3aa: CASSFASSADTQYF

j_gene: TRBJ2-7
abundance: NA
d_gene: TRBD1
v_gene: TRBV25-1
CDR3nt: TGTGCCAGCAGTGAACCGACAGGGGATTTCTACGAGCAGTACTTC
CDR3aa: CASSEPTGDFYEQYF